Listed below are T cell receptor beta chains from one sample, sequenced in a study of PD-1 blockade in classical Hodgkin lymphoma. Using immunoSEQ multiplex PCR, the repertoire was profiled, and TCRdb retains in-frame clones only, with some absent. This table has more than 45,000 clones, under 95% appearing once. The input for sequencing was peripheral blood mononuclear cells (PBMCs), taken before the second cycle of nivolumab. These receptors came from a human donor with classical Hodgkin lymphoma. Each CDR3 is given with its conserved first and last residue. D genes are given only for firm matches. Clone size is shown for a subset of rows, as once, few, many or a class of expanded clone.

V gene,clone size,J gene,D gene,CDR3 protein,CDR3 DNA
TRBV28,NA,TRBJ2-7,TRBD1,CASRSPGQGAYEQYF,TGTGCCAGCAGAAGCCCGGGACAGGGGGCCTACGAGCAGTACTTC
TRBV4-2,NA,TRBJ2-1,NA,CASRSVGVPNNEQFF,TGTGCCAGCAGATCTGTAGGGGTCCCCAACAATGAGCAGTTCTTC
TRBV9,NA,TRBJ2-5,TRBD2,CASSAGALADLQETQYF,TGTGCCAGCAGCGCCGGGGCGCTAGCGGACCTCCAAGAGACCCAGTACTTC
TRBV19,NA,TRBJ2-3,NA,CASSILGPTTDTQYF,TGTGCCAGTAGTATTCTAGGCCCTACCACAGATACGCAGTATTTT
TRBV27,once,TRBJ2-7,NA,CASSLSDPSYEQYF,TGTGCCAGCAGTTTATCGGACCCTAGCTACGAGCAGTACTTC
TRBV27,NA,TRBJ2-2,NA,CASSPWPTVPLGELFF,TGTGCCAGCAGTCCATGGCCTACAGTACCCTTGGGGGAGCTGTTTTTT
TRBV4-1,NA,TRBJ2-7,NA,CASSHNSDFEQYF,TGCGCCAGCAGCCACAACAGCGACTTCGAGCAGTACTTC
TRBV2,NA,TRBJ1-5,NA,CASSEVEGPQHF,TGTGCCAGCAGTGAGGTAGAGGGGCCCCAGCATTTT
TRBV6-1,NA,TRBJ1-3,NA,CASSVYRAASGNTIYF,TGTGCCAGCAGTGTTTACAGGGCCGCCTCTGGAAACACCATATATTTT
TRBV28,NA,TRBJ1-2,TRBD1,CASSLRTGGLYTF,TGTGCCAGCAGTTTGCGGACAGGGGGCCTCTACACCTTC
TRBV7-6,NA,TRBJ2-5,NA,CASSLESSPETQYF,TGTGCCAGCAGCTTAGAGAGCAGTCCCGAGACCCAGTACTTC
TRBV12-5,NA,TRBJ1-5,NA,CASGLAQPQHF,TGTGCTAGTGGTTTAGCTCAGCCCCAGCATTTT
TRBV9,NA,TRBJ1-1,NA,CASSVSGVAEAFF,TGTGCCAGCAGCGTGTCAGGGGTCGCTGAAGCTTTCTTT
TRBV19,NA,TRBJ2-3,TRBD1,CASNPGNRGQRDTQYF,TGTGCCAGTAACCCTGGTAACAGGGGGCAAAGAGATACGCAGTATTTT
TRBV6-5,NA,TRBJ2-7,NA,CASQILPGMDYEQYF,TGTGCCAGCCAAATCCTCCCGGGGATGGACTACGAGCAGTACTTC
TRBV7-9,once,TRBJ2-3,NA,CASSLQPSDTQYF,TGTGCCAGCAGCTTACAGCCGTCAGATACGCAGTATTTT
TRBV9,NA,TRBJ1-2,NA,CASSVADSDAGGYTF,TGTGCCAGCAGCGTAGCGGACAGCGACGCGGGGGGCTACACCTTC
TRBV6-5,NA,TRBJ1-4,TRBD1,CASSYSGTGPNEKLFF,TGTGCCAGCAGTTACTCGGGGACAGGGCCTAATGAAAAACTGTTTTTT
TRBV4-3,NA,TRBJ2-1,NA,CASSQHAGNEQFF,TGCGCCAGCAGCCAACACGCCGGGAATGAGCAGTTCTTC
TRBV18,NA,TRBJ1-2,TRBD1,CASSVPGQGLSGYTF,TGTGCCAGCTCAGTTCCGGGACAGGGGTTGAGCGGCTACACCTTC
TRBV10-3,NA,TRBJ1-2,NA,CAISAELGGYGYTF,TGTGCCATCAGTGCGGAACTGGGGGGCTACGGCTACACCTTC
TRBV7-6,NA,TRBJ1-2,NA,CASSQPGPEGYTF,TGTGCCAGCAGCCAACCGGGACCGGAGGGCTACACCTTC
TRBV23-1,NA,TRBJ2-7,NA,CASSQLARIRDGHYEQYF,TGCGCCAGCAGTCAATTAGCTAGGATCCGGGACGGACACTACGAGCAGTACTTC
TRBV5-6,NA,TRBJ2-3,NA,CASSLSDTDTQYF,TGTGCCAGCAGCTTGTCGGACACAGATACGCAGTATTTT
TRBV4-2,once,TRBJ1-2,NA,CASSFPGPGGDNYGYTF,TGTGCCAGCAGCTTCCCGGGGCCCGGAGGGGACAACTATGGCTACACCTTC
TRBV6-1,NA,TRBJ2-4,TRBD2,CASSEEPAGGPSDIQYF,TGTGCCAGCAGCGAAGAACCAGCGGGGGGCCCTTCGGACATTCAGTACTTC
TRBV6-5,NA,TRBJ2-3,NA,CASRANGGDTQYF,TGTGCCAGCAGAGCGAACGGCGGGGATACGCAGTATTTT
TRBV9,NA,TRBJ1-2,NA,CASSVGANYGYTF,TGTGCCAGCAGCGTAGGAGCTAACTATGGCTACACCTTC
TRBV7-9,once,TRBJ2-7,NA,CASSPFGSYEQYF,TGTGCCAGCAGCCCCTTTGGGTCCTACGAGCAGTACTTC
TRBV7-2,NA,TRBJ2-7,NA,CASSLDSQTYEQYF,TGTGCCAGCAGCTTAGATTCTCAGACCTACGAGCAGTACTTC
TRBV6-4,NA,TRBJ2-1,TRBD2,CASSTSGRSYNEQFF,TGTGCCAGCAGTACTAGCGGGAGGTCGTACAATGAGCAGTTCTTC
TRBV9,NA,TRBJ2-4,TRBD2,CASSGRAGGLGKNIQYF,TGTGCCAGCAGCGGAAGAGCGGGGGGCCTGGGCAAAAACATTCAGTACTTC
TRBV27,NA,TRBJ1-2,TRBD1,CASGSGQNYGYTF,TGTGCCAGCGGCTCGGGACAGAACTATGGCTACACCTTC
TRBV28,NA,TRBJ2-4,NA,CASSLPEGVGNIQYF,TGTGCCAGCAGTTTGCCGGAGGGGGTGGGTAACATTCAGTACTTC
TRBV27,NA,TRBJ2-7,TRBD2,CASGSGSSAYEQYF,TGTGCCAGCGGCAGCGGGAGTTCGGCCTACGAGCAGTACTTC
TRBV11-2,NA,TRBJ2-1,NA,CASSLTGDSSPNEQFF,TGTGCCAGCAGCCTTACCGGGGACTCATCCCCAAATGAGCAGTTCTTC
TRBV9,NA,TRBJ2-7,NA,CASSVWDGTGRIYEQYF,TGTGCCAGCAGCGTATGGGATGGTACCGGGAGAATCTACGAGCAGTACTTC